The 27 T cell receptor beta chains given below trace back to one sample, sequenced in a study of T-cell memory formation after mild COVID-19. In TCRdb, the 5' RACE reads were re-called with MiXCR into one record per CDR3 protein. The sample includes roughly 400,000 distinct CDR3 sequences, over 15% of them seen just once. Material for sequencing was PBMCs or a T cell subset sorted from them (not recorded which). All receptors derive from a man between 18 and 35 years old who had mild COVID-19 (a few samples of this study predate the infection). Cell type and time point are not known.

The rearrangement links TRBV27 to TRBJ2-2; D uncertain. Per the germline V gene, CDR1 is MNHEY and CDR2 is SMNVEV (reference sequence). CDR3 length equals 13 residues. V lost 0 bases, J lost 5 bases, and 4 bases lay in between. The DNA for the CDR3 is TGTGCCAGCAGTTTATCGAGTACCGGGGAGCTGTTTTTT. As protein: CASSLSSTGELFF.

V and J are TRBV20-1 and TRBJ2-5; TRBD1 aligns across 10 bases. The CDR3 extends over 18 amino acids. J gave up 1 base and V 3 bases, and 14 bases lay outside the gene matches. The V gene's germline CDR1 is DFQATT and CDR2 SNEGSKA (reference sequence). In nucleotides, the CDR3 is TGCAGTGCTAGGCCCGGGACAGGGGCCCTAATGGTCCAAGAGACCCAGTACTTC. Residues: CSARPGTGALMVQETQYF.

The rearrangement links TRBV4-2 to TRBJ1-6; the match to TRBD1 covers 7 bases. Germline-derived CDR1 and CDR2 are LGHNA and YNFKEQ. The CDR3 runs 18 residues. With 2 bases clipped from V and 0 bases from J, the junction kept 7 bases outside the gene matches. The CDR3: CASSQPGTASSYNSPLHF. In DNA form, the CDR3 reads TGTGCCAGCAGCCAACCCGGGACAGCCAGCTCCTATAATTCACCCCTCCACTTT.

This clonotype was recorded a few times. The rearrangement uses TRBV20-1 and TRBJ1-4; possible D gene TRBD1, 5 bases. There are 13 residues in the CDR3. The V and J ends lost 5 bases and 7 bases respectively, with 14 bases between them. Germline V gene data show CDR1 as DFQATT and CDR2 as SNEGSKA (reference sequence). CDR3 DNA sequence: TGCAGTGCTCCGGGGGTGCGAAGTGAAAAACTGTTTTTT. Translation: CSAPGVRSEKLFF.

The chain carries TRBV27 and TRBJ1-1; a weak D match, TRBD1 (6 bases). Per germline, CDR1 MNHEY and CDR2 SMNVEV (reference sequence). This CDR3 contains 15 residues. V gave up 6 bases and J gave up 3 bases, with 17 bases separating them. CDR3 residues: CASRLNRVRHTEAFF. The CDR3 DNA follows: TGTGCCAGCAGGTTAAACAGGGTCCGCCACACTGAAGCTTTCTTT.

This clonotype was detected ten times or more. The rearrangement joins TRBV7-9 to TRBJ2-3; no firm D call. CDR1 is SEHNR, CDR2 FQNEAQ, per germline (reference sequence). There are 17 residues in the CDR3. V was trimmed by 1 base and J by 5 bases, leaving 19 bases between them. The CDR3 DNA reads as TGTGCCAGCAGCTTAGTGGGCTTCGAAGCGAACGAAGATACGCAGTATTTT. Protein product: CASSLVGFEANEDTQYF.

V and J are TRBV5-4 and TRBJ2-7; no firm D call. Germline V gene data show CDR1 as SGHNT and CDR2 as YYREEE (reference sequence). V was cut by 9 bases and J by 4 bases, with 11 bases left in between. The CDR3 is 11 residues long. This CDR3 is CATPVVYEQYV. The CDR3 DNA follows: TGTGCCACCCCAGTTGTGTACGAGCAGTACGTC.

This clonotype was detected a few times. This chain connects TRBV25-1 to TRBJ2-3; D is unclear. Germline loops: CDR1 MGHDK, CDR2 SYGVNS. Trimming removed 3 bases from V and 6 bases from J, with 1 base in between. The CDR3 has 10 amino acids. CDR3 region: CASSEDTQYF. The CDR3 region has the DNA TGTGCCAGCAGTGAGGATACGCAGTATTTT.

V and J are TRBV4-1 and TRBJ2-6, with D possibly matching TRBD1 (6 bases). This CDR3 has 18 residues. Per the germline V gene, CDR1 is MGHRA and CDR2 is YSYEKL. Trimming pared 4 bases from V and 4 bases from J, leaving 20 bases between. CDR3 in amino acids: CASSPDRLHSAGANVLTF. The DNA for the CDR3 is TGCGCCAGCAGCCCTGACAGGCTTCACTCTGCGGGGGCCAACGTCCTGACTTTC.

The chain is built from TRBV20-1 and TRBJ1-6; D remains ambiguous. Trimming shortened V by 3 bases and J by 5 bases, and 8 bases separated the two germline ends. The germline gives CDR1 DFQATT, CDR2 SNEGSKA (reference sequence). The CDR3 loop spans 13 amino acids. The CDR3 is CSASEDNNSPLHF. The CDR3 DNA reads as TGCAGTGCTAGTGAGGATAATAATTCACCCCTCCACTTT.

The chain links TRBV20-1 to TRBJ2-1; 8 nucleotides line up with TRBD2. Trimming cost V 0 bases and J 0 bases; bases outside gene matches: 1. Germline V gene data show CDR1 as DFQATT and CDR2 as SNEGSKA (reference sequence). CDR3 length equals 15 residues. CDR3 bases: TGCAGTGCTAGAGATCGGGGGGGCTCCTACAATGAGCAGTTCTTC. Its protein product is CSARDRGGSYNEQFF.

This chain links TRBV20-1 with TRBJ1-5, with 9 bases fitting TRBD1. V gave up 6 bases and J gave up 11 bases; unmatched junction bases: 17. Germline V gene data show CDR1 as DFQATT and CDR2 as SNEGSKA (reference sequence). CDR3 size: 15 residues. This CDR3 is CSAYGQGLGRGSQHF. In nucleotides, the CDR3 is TGCAGTGCATATGGACAGGGGCTAGGGAGGGGGTCCCAGCATTTT.

As DNA, the CDR3 is TGCGCCAGCAGCTTCGGAGGGAGCTCCTATAATTCACCCCTCCACTTT. This encodes CASSFGGSSYNSPLHF. The chain has TRBV5-1 and TRBJ1-6; D is ambiguous. The germline CDR1 and CDR2 sequences are SGHRS and YFSETQ. Between the trimmed V and J ends, which lost 2 bases and 0 bases, there was a span of 9 bases. The CDR3 sequence is 16 residues long.

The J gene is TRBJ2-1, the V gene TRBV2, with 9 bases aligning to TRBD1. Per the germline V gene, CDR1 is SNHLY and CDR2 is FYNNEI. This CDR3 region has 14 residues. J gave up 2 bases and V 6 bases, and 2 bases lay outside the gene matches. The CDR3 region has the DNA TGTGCCAGCAGAGGACAGGGGCCCTACAATGAGCAGTTCTTC. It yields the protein CASRGQGPYNEQFF.

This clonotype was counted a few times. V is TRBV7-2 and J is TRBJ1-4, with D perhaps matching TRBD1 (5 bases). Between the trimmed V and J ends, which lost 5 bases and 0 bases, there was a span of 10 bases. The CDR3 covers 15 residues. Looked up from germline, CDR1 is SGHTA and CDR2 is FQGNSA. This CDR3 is CASSRDSTTNEKLFF. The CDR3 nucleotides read TGTGCCAGCAGCCGCGACAGTACAACTAATGAAAAACTGTTTTTT.

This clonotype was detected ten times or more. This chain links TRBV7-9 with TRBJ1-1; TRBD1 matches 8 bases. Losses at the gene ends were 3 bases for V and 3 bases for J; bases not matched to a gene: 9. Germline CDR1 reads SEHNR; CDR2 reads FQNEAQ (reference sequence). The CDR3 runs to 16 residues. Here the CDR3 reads CASSFGTGFLDTEAFF. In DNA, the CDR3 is TGTGCCAGCAGCTTCGGGACAGGTTTCTTGGACACTGAAGCTTTCTTT.

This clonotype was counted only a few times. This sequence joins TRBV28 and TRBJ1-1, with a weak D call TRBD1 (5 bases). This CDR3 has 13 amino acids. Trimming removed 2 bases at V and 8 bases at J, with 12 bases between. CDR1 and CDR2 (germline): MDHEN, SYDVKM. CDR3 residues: CASSLQPGPEAFF. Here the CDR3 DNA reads TGTGCCAGCAGTTTACAGCCGGGGCCCGAAGCTTTCTTT.

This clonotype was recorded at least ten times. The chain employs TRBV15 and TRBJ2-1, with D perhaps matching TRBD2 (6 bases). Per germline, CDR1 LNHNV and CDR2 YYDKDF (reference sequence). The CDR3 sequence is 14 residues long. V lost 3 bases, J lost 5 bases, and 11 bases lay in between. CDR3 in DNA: TGTGCCACCAGCAGGACGGACTACCACAATGAGCAGTTCTTC. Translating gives CATSRTDYHNEQFF.

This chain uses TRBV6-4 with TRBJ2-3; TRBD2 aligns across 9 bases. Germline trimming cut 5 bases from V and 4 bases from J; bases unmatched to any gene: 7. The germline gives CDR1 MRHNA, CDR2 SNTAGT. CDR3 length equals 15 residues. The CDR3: CASSYLSGGSDTQYF. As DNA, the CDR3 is TGTGCCAGCAGTTACCTTAGCGGGGGCTCAGATACGCAGTATTTT.

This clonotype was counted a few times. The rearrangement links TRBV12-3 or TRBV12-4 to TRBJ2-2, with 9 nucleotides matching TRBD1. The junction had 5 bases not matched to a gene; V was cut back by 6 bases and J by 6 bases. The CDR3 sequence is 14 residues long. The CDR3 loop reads CASSRQGGSGELFF. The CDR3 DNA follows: TGTGCCAGCAGCCGACAGGGGGGGTCCGGGGAGCTGTTTTTT.

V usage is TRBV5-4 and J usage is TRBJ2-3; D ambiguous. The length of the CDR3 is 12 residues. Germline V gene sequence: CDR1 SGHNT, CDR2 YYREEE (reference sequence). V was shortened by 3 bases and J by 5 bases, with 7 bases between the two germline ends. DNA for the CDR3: TGTGCCAGCAGCTCCATCGGAGATACGCAGTATTTT. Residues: CASSSIGDTQYF.

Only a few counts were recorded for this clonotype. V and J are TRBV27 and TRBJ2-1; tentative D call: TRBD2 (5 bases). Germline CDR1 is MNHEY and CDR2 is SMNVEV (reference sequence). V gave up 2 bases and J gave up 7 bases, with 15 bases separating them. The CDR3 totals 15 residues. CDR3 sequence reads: CASSLEGWGMNEQFF. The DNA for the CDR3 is TGTGCCAGCAGTTTAGAGGGATGGGGTATGAATGAGCAGTTCTTC.

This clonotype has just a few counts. The CDR3 loop is CASRGLKETQYF. CDR3 DNA: TGTGCCAGCAGAGGGCTGAAAGAGACCCAGTACTTC. The V gene is TRBV4-2, the J gene TRBJ2-5; D is unresolved. The CDR3 has 12 amino acids. CDR1 is LGHNA, CDR2 YNFKEQ, per germline. V dropped 6 bases and J dropped 3 bases, with 8 bases sitting between them.

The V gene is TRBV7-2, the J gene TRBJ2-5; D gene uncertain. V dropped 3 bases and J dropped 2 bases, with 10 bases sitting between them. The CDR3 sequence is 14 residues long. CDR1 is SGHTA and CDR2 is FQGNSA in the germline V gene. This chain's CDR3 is CASSLMDGQETQYF. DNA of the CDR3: TGTGCCAGCAGCTTGATGGACGGACAAGAGACCCAGTACTTC.

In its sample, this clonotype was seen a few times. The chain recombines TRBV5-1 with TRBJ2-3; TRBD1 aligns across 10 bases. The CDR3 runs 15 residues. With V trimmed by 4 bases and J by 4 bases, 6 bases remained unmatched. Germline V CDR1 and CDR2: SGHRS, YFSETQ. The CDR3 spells CASSPGTGAPDTQYF. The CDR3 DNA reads TGCGCCAGCAGCCCGGGGACAGGGGCACCAGATACGCAGTATTTT. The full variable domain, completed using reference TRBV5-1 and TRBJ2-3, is KAGVTQTPRYLIKTRGQQVTLSCSPISGHRSVSWYQQTPGQGLQFLFEYFSETQRNKGNFPGRFSGRQFSNSRSEMNVSTLELGDSALYLCASSPGTGAPDTQYFGPGTRLTVL.

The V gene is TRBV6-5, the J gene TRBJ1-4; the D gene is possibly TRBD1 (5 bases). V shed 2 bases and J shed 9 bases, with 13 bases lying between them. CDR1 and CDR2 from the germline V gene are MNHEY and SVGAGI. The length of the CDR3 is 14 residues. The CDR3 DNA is TGTGCCAGCAGTTACGGACCGCAGGGCCAAAAACTGTTTTTT. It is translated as CASSYGPQGQKLFF.

In DNA, the CDR3 is TGTGCCACTGGGATCGGGCGGATGAACACTGAAGCTTTCTTT. Amino acids: CATGIGRMNTEAFF. V usage is TRBV12-3 or TRBV12-4 and J usage is TRBJ1-1, with D uncertain. V was cut by 10 bases and J by 0 bases, with 15 bases left in between. The length of the CDR3 is 14 residues.